Following are 2 T cell receptor beta chains from one sample sequenced in a study of blood T cell repertoires in COVID-19. Assay: immunoSEQ multiplex PCR; the TCRdb copy retains only in-frame clones and omits some. The sample contains more than 90,000 clones, approximately 80% of which appear only once. Sequencing used peripheral blood. These receptors all stem from a human donor in a cohort sampled during active COVID-19.

The CDR3 region is CASSQDIIALHEQFF. As DNA, the CDR3 is TGTGCCAGCAGCCAAGATATAATAGCACTCCATGAGCAGTTCTTC. This sequence joins TRBV3-1 (or the pseudogene TRBV3-2) and TRBJ2-1; D is unclear. This CDR3 is 15 amino acids long. Germline CDR1 LGHDT, CDR2 YNNKEL (reference sequence). Trimming cost V 0 bases and J 8 bases, with 14 bases left between them.

The chain is built from TRBV13 and TRBJ2-1; TRBD2 matches at 8 bases. J lost 8 bases, V lost 5 bases, and 11 bases had no gene match. From germline, CDR1 is PRHDT and CDR2 FYEKMQ (reference sequence). The CDR3 runs 15 residues. CDR3 amino acids: CASSQRGLVGDEQFF. The DNA for the CDR3 is TGTGCCAGCAGCCAGAGGGGACTAGTTGGCGATGAGCAGTTCTTC.